What follows are 11 T cell receptor beta chains derived from one specimen sequenced in a study of regulatory T cells in long-lasting Graves disease. The time point was: persistent/refractory GD, antithyroid drugs over 5 years with positive TRAb. There was RNA extracted from PBMCs, and the TCR library was made from it. Researchers made TCR beta libraries by using iRepertoire HTBI primers and running Arm-PCR on CDR3 regions. Via MiXCR, TCRdb re-called the multiplex PCR reads, giving one row per CDR3 protein. The sample includes 400,000 to 500,000 distinct CDR3 sequences, over 20% seen only once; the top ten take around an eighth. Specimen: peripheral blood mononuclear cells (PBMCs), collected when the disease was refractory, from a patient treated with antithyroid drugs. The receptors originated from a female donor with Graves disease.

The J gene is TRBJ1-3, the V gene TRBV19; 7 nucleotides agree with TRBD1. The junction had 7 bases not matched to a gene; V was cut back by 5 bases and J by 0 bases. The CDR3 has 16 amino acids. From germline, CDR1 is LNHDA and CDR2 SQIVND (reference sequence). CDR3 DNA sequence: TGTGCCAGTAGTCGGGACAGTACAGTCTCTGGAAACACCATATATTTT. This translates into CASSRDSTVSGNTIYF.

As for this clonotype: This may be a read error: a much more frequent sequence differs by one nucleotide. The CDR3 nucleotides are TGTGCCAGCAGTCGAGGCTATCCCCAAGAGACCCAGTACTTC. This encodes CASSRGYPQETQYF. The chain has TRBV28 and TRBJ2-5; D remains ambiguous. The V gene's germline CDR1 is MDHEN and CDR2 SYDVKM. This CDR3 has 14 residues. Trimming stripped 5 bases from V and 1 base from J, with 11 bases between.

As for this clonotype: This probably arose from a read error, given a far larger clone one base away. V usage is TRBV28 and J usage is TRBJ2-5; weak D call: TRBD1 (6 bases). The CDR3 sequence is 14 residues long. Germline CDR1 reads MDHEN; CDR2 reads SYDVKM. The germline V and J ends were trimmed by 11 bases and 1 base, with 17 bases remaining between them. Here the CDR3 reads CAWSGGFAQETQYF. The DNA of the CDR3 is TGTGCCTGGAGTGGGGGCTTCGCCCAAGAGACCCAGTACTTC.

This clonotype came up many times. The chain recombines TRBV7-2 with TRBJ2-7, with D tentatively TRBD2 (6 bases). The CDR3 is 15 residues long. The germline CDR1 and CDR2 sequences are SGHTA and FQGNSA. Trimming took off 0 bases at V and 3 bases at J, with 12 bases between the two ends. CDR3 in amino acids: CASSLALSGFYEQYF. The CDR3 nucleotides read TGTGCCAGCAGCTTAGCTCTAAGCGGGTTCTACGAGCAGTACTTC.

This clonotype was detected only a few times. The gene calls are TRBV7-3 and TRBJ1-1; D remains ambiguous. Per germline, CDR1 SGHTA and CDR2 FQGTGA. The V end was cut by 3 bases, the J end by 5 bases, with 10 bases between. The CDR3 contains 13 residues. CDR3 sequence (DNA): TGTGCCAGCAGCTTTTATGTGGAGACTGAAGCTTTCTTT. This encodes CASSFYVETEAFF.

This clonotype was seen many times. The chain links TRBV20-1 to TRBJ1-2; D unclear. Germline values: CDR1 DFQATT, CDR2 SNEGSKA (reference sequence). Trimming pared 3 bases from V and 2 bases from J, leaving 10 bases between. CDR3 length: 13 residues. CDR3 DNA sequence: TGCAGTGCTAGGTCCATGACAAACTATGGCTACACCTTC. Amino acid sequence: CSARSMTNYGYTF.

The rearrangement joins TRBV19 to TRBJ1-4, with TRBD1 matching over 8 bases. After removal of 6 bases from V and 8 bases from J, the junction contained 5 bases not matched to a gene. CDR3 size: 13 residues. The germline V gene has CDR1 LNHDA and CDR2 SQIVND (reference sequence). CDR3 coding DNA: TGTGCCAGTAGAGGCAGGGGGCACGAAAAACTGTTTTTT. Encoded protein: CASRGRGHEKLFF.

The chain is built from TRBV2 and TRBJ2-1, with 15 bases lining up with TRBD2. Germline values: CDR1 SNHLY, CDR2 FYNNEI. The CDR3 consists of 16 residues. The V gene end was trimmed by 5 bases and the J gene end by 8 bases; junction bases not matched to a gene: 7. The DNA of the CDR3 is TGTGCCAGCAGTACTGGGACTAGCGGGAGGTTAGATGAGCAGTTCTTC. Its protein is CASSTGTSGRLDEQFF.

The V gene is TRBV29-1, the J gene TRBJ2-3; D is possibly TRBD1 (6 bases). V lost 3 bases and J 2 bases, leaving 15 bases between the germline ends. The germline gives CDR1 SQVTM, CDR2 ANQGSEA. This CDR3 comprises 15 residues. Here the CDR3 DNA reads TGCAGCGTTGATGGACAGCCTGAAAACACAGATACGCAGTATTTT. Translation: CSVDGQPENTDTQYF.

The chain carries TRBV13 and TRBJ1-3; D call uncertain. V lost 0 bases, J lost 0 bases, and 6 bases lay in between. Germline V lookup: CDR1 PRHDT, CDR2 FYEKMQ (reference sequence). The CDR3 totals 15 residues. This CDR3 is CASSLGPRSGNTIYF. CDR3 nucleotides: TGTGCCAGCAGCTTAGGCCCCCGCTCTGGAAACACCATATATTTT.

This rearrangement joins TRBV7-8 to TRBJ1-5, with no clear D. CDR1 SGHVS and CDR2 FQNEAQ come from the germline V gene. The CDR3 length is 18 residues. V was pared by 0 bases and J by 4 bases, with 19 bases between. The chain's CDR3 is CASSLAIGPAGRNQPQHF. The CDR3 DNA reads as TGTGCCAGCAGCTTAGCTATAGGTCCGGCAGGAAGAAATCAGCCCCAGCATTTT.